These 5 T cell receptor beta chains were sequenced from one sample in a study. MiXCR, run by TCRdb on the 5' RACE reads, gives a single entry per CDR3 protein. The sample contains under 65,000 distinct CDR3 sequences, less than 25% of which appear only once. Tregs were sorted as CD4+CD25+CD127-/low cells. The sample comprised tumor-infiltrating Tregs sorted from the breast tumor. These receptor sequences come from a female donor with breast cancer.

The rearrangement joins TRBV20-1 to TRBJ2-1, with 11 bases lining up with TRBD2. Germline V gene data show CDR1 as DFQATT and CDR2 as SNEGSKA (reference sequence). The CDR3 covers 13 residues. The V segment lost 4 bases and the J segment 10 bases; nucleotides outside the gene matches: 6. The CDR3 region has the DNA TGCAGTGCTATTAGCGGGAGGGCCCGGGAGCAGTTCTTC. It specifies CSAISGRAREQFF.

This clonotype was counted once. This chain connects TRBV12-3 or TRBV12-4 to TRBJ2-7, with D perhaps TRBD2 (5 bases). The CDR3 is made up of 14 amino acids. The V end was cut by 0 bases, the J end by 3 bases, with 9 bases between. CDR3: CASSLALGSYEQYF. In nucleotides, the CDR3 is TGTGCCAGCAGTTTAGCGCTGGGGAGCTACGAGCAGTACTTC.

Worth noting for this clonotype: A much bigger clone sits one base away, suggesting this may be a read error. J is TRBJ2-3 and V is TRBV20-1; no firm D call. The CDR3 runs 15 residues. The V end was cut by 3 bases, the J end by 4 bases, with 17 bases between. The germline V gene encodes CDR1 DFQATT and CDR2 SNEGSKA (reference sequence). Here the CDR3 reads CSASGRSTTPDTQYF. CDR3 DNA sequence: TGCAGTGCTAGTGGCAGGAGCACCACCCCAGATACGCAGTATTTT.

This clonotype was recorded many times. V is TRBV7-9 and J is TRBJ2-5; D remains unclear. Germline V gene sequence: CDR1 SEHNR, CDR2 FQNEAQ (reference sequence). The CDR3 is 16 residues long. V was clipped by 5 bases and J by 1 base, with 17 bases between them. CDR3 region: CASSPSRWAAQETQYF. DNA for the CDR3: TGTGCCAGCAGCCCCTCCCGGTGGGCAGCCCAAGAGACCCAGTACTTC.

CDR3 DNA: TGTGCCAGCAGTCCCCTAGCGGGAGGTTCCTACAATGAGCAGTTCTTC. Its translation is CASSPLAGGSYNEQFF. The chain uses TRBV27 and TRBJ2-1; 11 bases line up with TRBD2. The germline CDR1 and CDR2 sequences are MNHEY and SMNVEV (reference sequence). CDR3 size: 16 residues. V gave up 5 bases and J gave up 1 base; unmatched junction bases: 4.